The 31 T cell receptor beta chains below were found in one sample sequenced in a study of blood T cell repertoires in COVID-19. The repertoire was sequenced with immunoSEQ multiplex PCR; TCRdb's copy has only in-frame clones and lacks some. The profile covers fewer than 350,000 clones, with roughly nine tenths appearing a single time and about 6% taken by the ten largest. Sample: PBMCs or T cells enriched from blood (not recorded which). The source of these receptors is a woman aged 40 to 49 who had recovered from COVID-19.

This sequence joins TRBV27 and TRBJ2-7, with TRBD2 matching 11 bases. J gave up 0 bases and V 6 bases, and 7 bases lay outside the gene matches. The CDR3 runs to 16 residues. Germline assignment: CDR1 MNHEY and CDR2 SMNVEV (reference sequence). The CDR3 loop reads CASRRPTSGSSYEQYF. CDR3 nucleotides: TGTGCCAGCAGACGCCCCACTAGCGGGAGCTCCTACGAGCAGTACTTC.

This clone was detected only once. CDR3 sequence reads: CASSVNRAHEQYF. The CDR3 DNA is TGTGCCAGCAGCGTCAACAGGGCTCACGAGCAGTACTTC. The V gene is TRBV7-8, the J gene TRBJ2-7; D is perhaps TRBD1 (6 bases). This CDR3 contains 13 residues. Germline lookup yields CDR1 SGHVS and CDR2 FQNEAQ. V dropped 5 bases and J dropped 5 bases, with 13 bases sitting between them.

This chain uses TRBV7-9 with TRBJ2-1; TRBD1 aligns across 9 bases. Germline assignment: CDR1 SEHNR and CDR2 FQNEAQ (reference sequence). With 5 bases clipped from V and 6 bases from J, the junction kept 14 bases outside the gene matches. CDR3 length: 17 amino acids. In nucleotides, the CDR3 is TGTGCCAGCAGCCCACCCCCGACAGGGGGAAACCTCAATGAGCAGTTCTTC. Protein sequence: CASSPPPTGGNLNEQFF.

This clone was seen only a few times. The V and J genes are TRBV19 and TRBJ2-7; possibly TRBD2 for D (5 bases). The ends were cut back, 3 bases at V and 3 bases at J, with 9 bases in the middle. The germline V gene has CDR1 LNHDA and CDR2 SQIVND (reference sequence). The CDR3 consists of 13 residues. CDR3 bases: TGTGCCAGTAGTATTGGGAGAAACTACGAGCAGTACTTC. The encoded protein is CASSIGRNYEQYF. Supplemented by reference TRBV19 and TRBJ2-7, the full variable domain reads DGGITQSPKYLFRKEGQNVTLSCEQNLNHDAMYWYRQDPGQGLRLIYYSQIVNDFQKGDIAEGYSVSREKKESFPLTVTSAQKNPTAFYLCASSIGRNYEQYFGPGTRLTVT.

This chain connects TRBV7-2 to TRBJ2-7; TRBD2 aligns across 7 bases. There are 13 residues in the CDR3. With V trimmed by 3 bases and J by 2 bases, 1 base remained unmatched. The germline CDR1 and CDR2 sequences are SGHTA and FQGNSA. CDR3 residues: CASSFAGAYEQYF. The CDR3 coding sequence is TGTGCCAGCAGCTTTGCGGGAGCCTACGAGCAGTACTTC.

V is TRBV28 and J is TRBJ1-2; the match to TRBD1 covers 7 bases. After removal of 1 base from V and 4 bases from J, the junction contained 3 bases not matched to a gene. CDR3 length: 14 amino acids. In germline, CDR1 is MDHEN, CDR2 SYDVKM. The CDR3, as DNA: TGTGCCAGCAGTTTATTACAGGGGAGCTATGGCTACACCTTC. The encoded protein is CASSLLQGSYGYTF.

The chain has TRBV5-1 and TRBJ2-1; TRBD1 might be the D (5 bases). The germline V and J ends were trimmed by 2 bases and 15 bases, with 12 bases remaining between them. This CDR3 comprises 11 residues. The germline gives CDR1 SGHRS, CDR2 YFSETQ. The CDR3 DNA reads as TGCGCCAGCAGCTTCGCAGGGTGGGTGTTCTTC. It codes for CASSFAGWVFF. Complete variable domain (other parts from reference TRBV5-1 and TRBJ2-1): KAGVTQTPRYLIKTRGQQVTLSCSPISGHRSVSWYQQTPGQGLQFLFEYFSETQRNKGNFPGRFSGRQFSNSRSEMNVSTLELGDSALYLCASSFAGWVFFGPGTRLTVL.

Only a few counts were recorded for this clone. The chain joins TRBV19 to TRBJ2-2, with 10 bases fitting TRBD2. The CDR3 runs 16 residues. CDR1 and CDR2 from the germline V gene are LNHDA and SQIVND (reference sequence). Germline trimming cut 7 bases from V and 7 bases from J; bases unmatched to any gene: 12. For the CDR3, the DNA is TGTGCCAGTACCCGGACTAGCGGAGGCACTGGCGGGGAGCTGTTTTTT. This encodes CASTRTSGGTGGELFF.

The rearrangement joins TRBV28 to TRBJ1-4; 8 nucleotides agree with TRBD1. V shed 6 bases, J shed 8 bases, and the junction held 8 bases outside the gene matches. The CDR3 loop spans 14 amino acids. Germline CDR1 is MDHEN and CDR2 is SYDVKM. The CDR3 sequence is CASRPTGAGEKLFF. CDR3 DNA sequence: TGTGCCAGCAGACCGACAGGGGCGGGAGAAAAACTGTTTTTT.

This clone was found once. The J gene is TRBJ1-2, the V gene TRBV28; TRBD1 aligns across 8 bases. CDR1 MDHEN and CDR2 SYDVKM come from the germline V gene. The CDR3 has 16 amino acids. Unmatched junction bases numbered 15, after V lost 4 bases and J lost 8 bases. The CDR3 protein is CASSSGQGSLFRGYTF. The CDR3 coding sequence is TGTGCCAGCAGTTCCGGACAGGGTAGCCTCTTTCGGGGCTACACCTTC.

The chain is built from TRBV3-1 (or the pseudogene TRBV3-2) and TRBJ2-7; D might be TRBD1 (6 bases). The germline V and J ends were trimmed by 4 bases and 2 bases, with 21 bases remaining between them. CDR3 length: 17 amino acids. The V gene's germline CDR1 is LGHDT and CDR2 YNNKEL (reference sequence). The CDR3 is CASSLRIMTGGTYEQYF. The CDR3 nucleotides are TGTGCCAGCAGCCTAAGGATTATGACAGGCGGAACCTACGAGCAGTACTTC.

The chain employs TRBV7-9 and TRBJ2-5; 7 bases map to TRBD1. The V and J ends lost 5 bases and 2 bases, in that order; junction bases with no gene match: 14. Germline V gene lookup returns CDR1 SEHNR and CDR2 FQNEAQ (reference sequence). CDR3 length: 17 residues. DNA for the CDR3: TGTGCCAGCAGCCCCGGGGTGGCAGGGGGTTTACAAGAGACCCAGTACTTC. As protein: CASSPGVAGGLQETQYF.

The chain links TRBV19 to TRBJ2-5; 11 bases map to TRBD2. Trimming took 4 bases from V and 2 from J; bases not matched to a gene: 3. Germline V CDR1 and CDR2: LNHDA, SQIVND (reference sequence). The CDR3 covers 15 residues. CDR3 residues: CASSKGTSGQETQYF. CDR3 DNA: TGTGCCAGTAGTAAGGGGACTAGCGGACAAGAGACCCAGTACTTC. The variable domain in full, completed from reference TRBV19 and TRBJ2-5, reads DGGITQSPKYLFRKEGQNVTLSCEQNLNHDAMYWYRQDPGQGLRLIYYSQIVNDFQKGDIAEGYSVSREKKESFPLTVTSAQKNPTAFYLCASSKGTSGQETQYFGPGTRLLVL.

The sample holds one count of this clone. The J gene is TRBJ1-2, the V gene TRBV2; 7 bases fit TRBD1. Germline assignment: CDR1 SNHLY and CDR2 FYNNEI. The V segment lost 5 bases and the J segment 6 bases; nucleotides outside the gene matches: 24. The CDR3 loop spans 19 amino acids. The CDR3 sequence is CASSNHNPGQSLAANGYTF. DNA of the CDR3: TGTGCCAGCAGTAACCACAACCCGGGACAGTCTTTAGCGGCCAATGGCTACACCTTC.

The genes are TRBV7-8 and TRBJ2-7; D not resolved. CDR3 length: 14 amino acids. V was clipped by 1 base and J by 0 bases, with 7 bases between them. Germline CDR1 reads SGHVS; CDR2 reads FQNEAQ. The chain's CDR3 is CASSLGDSSYEQYF. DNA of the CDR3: TGTGCCAGCAGCTTAGGAGACTCCTCCTACGAGCAGTACTTC.

The CDR3 is CASSLGQGSTGELFF. The CDR3 DNA is TGTGCCAGCAGCTTGGGGCAGGGGAGCACCGGGGAGCTGTTTTTT. V usage is TRBV5-5 and J usage is TRBJ2-2; TRBD1 is a possible D gene (6 bases). CDR3 length equals 15 residues. Germline values: CDR1 SGHKS, CDR2 YYEKEE (reference sequence). V shed 0 bases and J shed 4 bases, with 10 bases lying between them. Supplemented by reference TRBV5-5 and TRBJ2-2, the full variable domain reads DAGVTQSPTHLIKTRGQQVTLRCSPISGHKSVSWYQQVLGQGPQFIFQYYEKEERGRGNFPDRFSARQFPNYSSELNVNALLLGDSALYLCASSLGQGSTGELFFGEGSRLTVL.

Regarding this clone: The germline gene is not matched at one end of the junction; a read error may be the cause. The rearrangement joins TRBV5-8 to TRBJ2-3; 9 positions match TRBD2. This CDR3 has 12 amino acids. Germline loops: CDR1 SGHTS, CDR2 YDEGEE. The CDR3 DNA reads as TGTGCCAGCACCTTGACGGGACTAGCACAGTATTTT. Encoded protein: CASTLTGLAQYF.

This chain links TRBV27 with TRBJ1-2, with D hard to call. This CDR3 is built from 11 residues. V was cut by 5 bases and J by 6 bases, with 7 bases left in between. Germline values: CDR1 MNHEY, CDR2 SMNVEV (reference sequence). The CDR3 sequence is CASSPPDGYTF. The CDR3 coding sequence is TGTGCCAGCAGTCCCCCGGATGGCTACACCTTC.

DNA for the CDR3: TGTGCCAGCAGCGTAGCTCCGGCGAACACCGGGGAGCTGTTTTTT. This gives the protein CASSVAPANTGELFF. The chain carries TRBV9 and TRBJ2-2, with D unclear. Germline V gene sequence: CDR1 SGDLS, CDR2 YYNGEE. This CDR3 is built from 15 residues. Trimming cost V 0 bases and J 0 bases, with 6 bases left between them.

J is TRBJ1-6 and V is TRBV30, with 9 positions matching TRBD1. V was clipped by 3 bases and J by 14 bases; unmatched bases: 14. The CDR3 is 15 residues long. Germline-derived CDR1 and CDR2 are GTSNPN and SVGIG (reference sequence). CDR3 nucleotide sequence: TGTGCCTGGAGCGGACTGGGACAGGGCCGGGGGTCCCTCCACTTT. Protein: CAWSGLGQGRGSLHF.

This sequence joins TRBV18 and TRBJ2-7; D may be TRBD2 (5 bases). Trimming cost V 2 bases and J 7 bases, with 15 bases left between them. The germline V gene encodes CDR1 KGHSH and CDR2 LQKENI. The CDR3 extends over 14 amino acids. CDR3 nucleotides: TGTGCCAGCTCACCAAAGCATTTTACGGGAGAGCAGTACTTC. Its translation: CASSPKHFTGEQYF.

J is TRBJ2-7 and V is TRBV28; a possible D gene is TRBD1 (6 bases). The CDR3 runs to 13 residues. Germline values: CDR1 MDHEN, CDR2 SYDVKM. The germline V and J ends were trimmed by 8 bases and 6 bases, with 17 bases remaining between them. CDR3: CASADYRESEQYF. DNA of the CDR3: TGTGCCAGCGCCGACTACAGGGAGAGCGAGCAGTACTTC. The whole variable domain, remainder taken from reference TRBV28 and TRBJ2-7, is DVKVTQSSRYLVKRTGEKVFLECVQDMDHENMFWYRQDPGLGLRLIYFSYDVKMKEKGDIPEGYSVSREKKERFSLILESASTNQTSMYLCASADYRESEQYFGPGTRLTVT.

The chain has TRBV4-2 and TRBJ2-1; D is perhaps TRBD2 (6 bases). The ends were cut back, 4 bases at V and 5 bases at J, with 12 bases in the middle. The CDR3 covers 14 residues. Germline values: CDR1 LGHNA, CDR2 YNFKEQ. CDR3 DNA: TGTGCCAGCAGCCCGGAGGAGGGACACAATGAGCAGTTCTTC. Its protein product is CASSPEEGHNEQFF.

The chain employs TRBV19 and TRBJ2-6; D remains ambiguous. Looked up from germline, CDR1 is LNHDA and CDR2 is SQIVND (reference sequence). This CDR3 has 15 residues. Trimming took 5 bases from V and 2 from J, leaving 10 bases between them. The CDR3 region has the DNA TGTGCCAGTAGTGAGGCTACGGCTGGGGCCAACGTCCTGACTTTC. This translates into CASSEATAGANVLTF.

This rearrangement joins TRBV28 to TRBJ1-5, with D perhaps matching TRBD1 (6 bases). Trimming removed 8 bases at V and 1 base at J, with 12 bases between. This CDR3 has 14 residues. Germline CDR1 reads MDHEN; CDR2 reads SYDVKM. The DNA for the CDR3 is TGTGCCAGCGTACAGGGTGGGAGCAATCAGCCCCAGCATTTT. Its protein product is CASVQGGSNQPQHF.

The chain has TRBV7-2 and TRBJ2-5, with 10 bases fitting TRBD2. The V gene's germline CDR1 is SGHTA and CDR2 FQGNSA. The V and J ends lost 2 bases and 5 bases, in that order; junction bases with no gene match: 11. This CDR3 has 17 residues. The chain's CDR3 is CASSLSSGRIRDETQYF. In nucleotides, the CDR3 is TGTGCCAGCAGCTTATCTAGCGGGAGAATTCGGGACGAGACCCAGTACTTC.

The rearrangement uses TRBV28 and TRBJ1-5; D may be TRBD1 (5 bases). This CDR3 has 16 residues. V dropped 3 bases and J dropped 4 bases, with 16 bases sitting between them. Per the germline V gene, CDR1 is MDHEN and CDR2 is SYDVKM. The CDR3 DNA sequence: TGTGCCAGCAGTTTTTGGGAGGGGATGAGGAATCAGCCCCAGCATTTT. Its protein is CASSFWEGMRNQPQHF. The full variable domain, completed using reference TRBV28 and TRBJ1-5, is DVKVTQSSRYLVKRTGEKVFLECVQDMDHENMFWYRQDPGLGLRLIYFSYDVKMKEKGDIPEGYSVSREKKERFSLILESASTNQTSMYLCASSFWEGMRNQPQHFGDGTRLSIL.

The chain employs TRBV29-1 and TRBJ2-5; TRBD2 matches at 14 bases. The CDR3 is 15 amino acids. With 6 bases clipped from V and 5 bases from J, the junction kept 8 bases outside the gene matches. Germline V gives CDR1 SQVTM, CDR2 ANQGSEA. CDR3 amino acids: CSVGGLAGGWETQYF. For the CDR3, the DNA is TGCAGCGTGGGAGGACTAGCGGGAGGATGGGAGACCCAGTACTTC.

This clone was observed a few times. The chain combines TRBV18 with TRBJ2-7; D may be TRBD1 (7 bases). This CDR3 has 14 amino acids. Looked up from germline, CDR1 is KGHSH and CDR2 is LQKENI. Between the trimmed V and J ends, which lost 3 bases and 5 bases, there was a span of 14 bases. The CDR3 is CASSPSRGEDEQYF. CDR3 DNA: TGTGCCAGCTCACCTAGCAGGGGGGAGGACGAGCAGTACTTC.

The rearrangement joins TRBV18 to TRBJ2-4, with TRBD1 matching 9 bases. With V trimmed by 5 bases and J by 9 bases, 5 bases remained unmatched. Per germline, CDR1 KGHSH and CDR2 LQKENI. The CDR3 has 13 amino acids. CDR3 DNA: TGTGCCAGCTCATCGGGACAGGGAGGCATTCAGTACTTC. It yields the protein CASSSGQGGIQYF. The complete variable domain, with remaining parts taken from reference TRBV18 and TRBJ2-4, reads NAGVMQNPRHLVRRRGQEARLRCSPMKGHSHVYWYRQLPEEGLKFMVYLQKENIIDESGMPKERFSAEFPKEGPSILRIQQVVRGDSAAYFCASSSGQGGIQYFGAGTRLSVL.

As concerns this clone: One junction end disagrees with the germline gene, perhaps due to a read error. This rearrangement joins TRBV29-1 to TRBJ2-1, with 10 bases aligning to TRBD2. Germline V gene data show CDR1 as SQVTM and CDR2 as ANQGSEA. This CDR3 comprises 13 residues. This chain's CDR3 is CSASGSSHNEQFF. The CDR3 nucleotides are TGCAGCGCTAGCGGGAGCTCCCACAATGAGCAGTTCTTC.